This record covers a single TCR beta chain. Its matching antigen is unknown. In the PCR, 60 Vbeta and 13 Jbeta primers were used. Assay: immunoSEQ multiplex PCR; the TCRdb copy retains only in-frame clones and omits some. The sample lists over 100,000 clones; less than 80% were seen once. This entry belongs to a study of cytomegalovirus exposure and HLA in healthy donors. In the study overall: Within the Caucasian-associated ancestry cluster were 81% of the roughly 430 genotyped donors.

The CDR3 extends over 16 amino acids. V dropped 0 bases and J dropped 0 bases, with 10 bases sitting between them. Germline loops: CDR1 SGDLS, CDR2 YYNGEE. Findings of the study overall: Analysis performed later found 16,000 or so TCR beta sequences associated with HLA alleles at 0.05 false discovery rate. No immune exposure information besides CMV serostatus was available. An ancestry cluster, one associated with Asian ancestry, reportedly showed fewer N-insertions than the 666-donor mean in a later analysis.

The receptor's source is a woman aged 45-60 years in good health and CMV-seropositive. This sequence joins TRBV9 and TRBJ2-4; D is uncertain. Material: PBMCs. The CDR3 is CASSVAPGVAKNIQYF. The CDR3 DNA is TGTGCCAGCAGCGTAGCTCCCGGAGTAGCCAAAAACATTCAGTACTTC.